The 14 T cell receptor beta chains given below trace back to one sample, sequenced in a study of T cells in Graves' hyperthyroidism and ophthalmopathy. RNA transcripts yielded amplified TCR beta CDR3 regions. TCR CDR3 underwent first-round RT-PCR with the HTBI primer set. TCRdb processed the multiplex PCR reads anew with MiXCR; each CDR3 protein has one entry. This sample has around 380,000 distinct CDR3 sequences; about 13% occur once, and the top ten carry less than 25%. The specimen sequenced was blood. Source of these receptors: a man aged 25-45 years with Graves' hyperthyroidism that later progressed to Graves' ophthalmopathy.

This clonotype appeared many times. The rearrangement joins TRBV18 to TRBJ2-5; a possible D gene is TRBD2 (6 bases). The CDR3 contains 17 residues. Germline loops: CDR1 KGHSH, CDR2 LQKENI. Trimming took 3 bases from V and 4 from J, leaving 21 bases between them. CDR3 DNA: TGTGCCAGCTCACCCCAAGGTTCCGGGGGAGAGGGAGAGACCCAGTACTTC. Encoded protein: CASSPQGSGGEGETQYF.

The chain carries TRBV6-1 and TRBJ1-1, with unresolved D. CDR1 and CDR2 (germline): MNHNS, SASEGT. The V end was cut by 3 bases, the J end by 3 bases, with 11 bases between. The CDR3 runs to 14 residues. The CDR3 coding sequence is TGTGCCAGCAGTGAGGCCCAGCCGCACACTGAAGCTTTCTTT. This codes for CASSEAQPHTEAFF.

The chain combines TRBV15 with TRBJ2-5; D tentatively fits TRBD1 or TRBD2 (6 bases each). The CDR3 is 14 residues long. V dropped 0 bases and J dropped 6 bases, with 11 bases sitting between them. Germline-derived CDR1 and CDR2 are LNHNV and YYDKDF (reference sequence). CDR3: CATSRDRGLKTQYF. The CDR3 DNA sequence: TGTGCCACCAGCAGAGACCGGGGGCTTAAGACCCAGTACTTC. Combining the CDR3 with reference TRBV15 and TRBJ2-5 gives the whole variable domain DAMVIQNPRYQVTQFGKPVTLSCSQTLNHNVMYWYQQKSSQAPKLLFHYYDKDFNNEADTPDNFQSRRPNTSFCFLDIRSPGLGDTAMYLCATSRDRGLKTQYFGPGTRLLVL.

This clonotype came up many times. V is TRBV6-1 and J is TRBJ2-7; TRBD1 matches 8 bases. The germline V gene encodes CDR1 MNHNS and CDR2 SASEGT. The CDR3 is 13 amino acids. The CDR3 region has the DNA TGTGCTACTAAACGAGGACAGGGCTACGAGCAGTACTTC. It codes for CATKRGQGYEQYF.

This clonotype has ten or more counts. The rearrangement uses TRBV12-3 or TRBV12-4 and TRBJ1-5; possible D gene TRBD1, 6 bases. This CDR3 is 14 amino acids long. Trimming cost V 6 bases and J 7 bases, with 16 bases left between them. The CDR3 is CASSWAGADQPQHF. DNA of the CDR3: TGTGCCAGCAGCTGGGCGGGGGCCGACCAGCCCCAGCATTTT.

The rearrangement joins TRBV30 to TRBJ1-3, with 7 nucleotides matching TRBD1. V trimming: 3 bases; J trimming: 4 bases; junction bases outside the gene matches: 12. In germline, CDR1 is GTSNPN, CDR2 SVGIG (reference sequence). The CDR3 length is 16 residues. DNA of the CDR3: TGTGCCTGGAGAGAATGGGTACAGGGGAGGGGAAACACCATATATTTT. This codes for CAWREWVQGRGNTIYF. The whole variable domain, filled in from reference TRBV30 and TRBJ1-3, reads SQTIHQWPATLVQPVGSPLSLECTVEGTSNPNLYWYRQAAGRGLQLLFYSVGIGQISSEVPQNLSASRPQDRQFILSSKKLLLSDSGFYLCAWREWVQGRGNTIYFGEGSWLTVV.

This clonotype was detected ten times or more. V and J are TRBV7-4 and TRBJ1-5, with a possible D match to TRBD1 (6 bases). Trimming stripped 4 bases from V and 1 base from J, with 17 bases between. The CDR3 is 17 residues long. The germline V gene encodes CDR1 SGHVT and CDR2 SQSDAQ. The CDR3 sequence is CASSSPVVQGSNQPQHF. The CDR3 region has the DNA TGTGCCAGCAGCTCCCCGGTCGTCCAGGGGAGCAATCAGCCCCAGCATTTT.

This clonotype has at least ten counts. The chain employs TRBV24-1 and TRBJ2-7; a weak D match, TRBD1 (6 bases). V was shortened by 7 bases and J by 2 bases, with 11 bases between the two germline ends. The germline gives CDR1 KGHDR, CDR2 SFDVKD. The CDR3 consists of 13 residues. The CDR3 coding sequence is TGTGCCACCAGCAGTAGGACAGCCTACGAGCAGTACTTC. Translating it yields CATSSRTAYEQYF.

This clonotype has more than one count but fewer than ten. The CDR3 protein is CATSRGGRGQEKLFF. As DNA, the CDR3 is TGTGCCACCAGCAGAGGGGGCAGGGGTCAAGAAAAACTGTTTTTT. V and J are TRBV15 and TRBJ1-4; TRBD1 is a possible D gene (6 bases). CDR3 length equals 15 residues. V was clipped by 1 base and J by 8 bases, with 14 bases between them. In germline, CDR1 is LNHNV, CDR2 YYDKDF (reference sequence).

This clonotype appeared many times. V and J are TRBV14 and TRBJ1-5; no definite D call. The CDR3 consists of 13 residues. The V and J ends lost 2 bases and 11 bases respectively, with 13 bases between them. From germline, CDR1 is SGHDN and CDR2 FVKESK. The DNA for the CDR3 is TGTGCCAGCAGCCAACAGACCTATTCTACCCAGCATTTT. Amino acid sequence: CASSQQTYSTQHF.

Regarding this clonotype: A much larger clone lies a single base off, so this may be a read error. In nucleotides, the CDR3 is TGCGCCAGCAGCTTGGAACGCGTTGCAGATACGCAGTATTTT. Its translation: CASSLERVADTQYF. The rearrangement uses TRBV5-1 and TRBJ2-3, with no clear D. Trimming took off 0 bases at V and 4 bases at J, with 9 bases between the two ends. CDR1 SGHRS and CDR2 YFSETQ come from the germline V gene. CDR3 size: 14 residues.

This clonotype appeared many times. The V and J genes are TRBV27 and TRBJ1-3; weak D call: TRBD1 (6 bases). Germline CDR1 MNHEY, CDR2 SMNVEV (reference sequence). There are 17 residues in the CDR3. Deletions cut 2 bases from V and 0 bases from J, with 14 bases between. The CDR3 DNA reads TGTGCCAGCAGTTTAAGGGCAGGGGACCACTCTGGAAACACCATATATTTT. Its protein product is CASSLRAGDHSGNTIYF.

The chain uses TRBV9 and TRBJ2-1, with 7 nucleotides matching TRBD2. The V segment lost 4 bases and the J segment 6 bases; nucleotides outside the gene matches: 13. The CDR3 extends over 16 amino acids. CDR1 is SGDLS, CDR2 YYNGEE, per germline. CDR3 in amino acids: CASSSVKTGGLNEQFF. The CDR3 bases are TGTGCCAGCAGCTCTGTGAAGACGGGGGGACTCAATGAGCAGTTCTTC.

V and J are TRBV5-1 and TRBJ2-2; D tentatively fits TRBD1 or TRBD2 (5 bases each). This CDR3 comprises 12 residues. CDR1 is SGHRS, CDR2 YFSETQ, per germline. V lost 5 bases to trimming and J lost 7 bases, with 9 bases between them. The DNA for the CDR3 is TGCGCCAGCAGATGGGGGAACGGGGAGCTGTTTTTT. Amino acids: CASRWGNGELFF.